The entry below gives a single T cell receptor beta chain sequence along with its context. Germline lookup yields CDR1 SEHNR and CDR2 FQNEAQ (reference sequence). The V and J ends lost 4 bases and 2 bases respectively, with 14 bases between them. The CDR3 is 16 amino acids. The age range of participants was about 18 to 95 years, with residence in about two dozen US areas. What the recovered Cohort 3 donors had was two negative PCRs, clearance, or symptom resolution. Original processing methods: Amplification from reference gene primers served as the basis for estimated nucleated cell counts. Profiling relied on immunoSEQ multiplex PCR, and the TCRdb table lists in-frame clones only, not all of them. The D gene and trimming were derived from the DNA, and the V and J assignments and clone size from that table. The data hold over 200,000 clones, with more than 85% observed a single time. The sample is drawn from a study of blood T cell repertoires in COVID-19. Study details: The cDNA or gDNA used as material had been derived from T cells, B-cell-depleted T cells, or PBMCs.

This receptor was identified in a man aged 35-49 years who had recovered from COVID-19. The chain carries TRBV7-9 and TRBJ1-4; D is possibly TRBD1 (6 bases). Sample: PBMCs or T cells enriched from blood (not recorded which). The CDR3 loop reads CASSSRQARTNEKLFF. CDR3 bases: TGTGCCAGCAGCTCAAGACAGGCTCGGACTAATGAAAAACTGTTTTTT.